The 9 T cell receptor beta chains listed next were all sequenced from one sample in a study of CD8 T cells in ankylosing spondylitis. TCRdb reprocessed the 5' RACE reads via MiXCR and lists one record per CDR3 protein. Among 100,000 to 150,000 distinct CDR3 sequences listed, around 15% were seen once. The sequencing input was blood, either unsorted or a sorted T cell fraction (not recorded which). Receptor source: a female donor with ankylosing spondylitis or in good health (not recorded which).

This clonotype showed up many times. This sequence joins TRBV29-1 and TRBJ2-4, with D possibly being TRBD2 (5 bases). The germline V gene has CDR1 SQVTM and CDR2 ANQGSEA. CDR3 length: 13 amino acids. With 6 bases removed from V and 8 bases from J, the gap between germline ends came to 17 bases. The CDR3 nucleotides are TGCAGCGTGATGATGTCTAGCAGCTACATTCAGTACTTC. Protein: CSVMMSSSYIQYF.

The rearrangement uses TRBV14 and TRBJ2-1; 7 positions match TRBD1. The CDR3 is 15 residues long. Trimming removed 1 base from V and 3 bases from J; junction bases left unmatched: 3. CDR1 SGHDN and CDR2 FVKESK come from the germline V gene. The CDR3 DNA reads TGTGCCAGCAGCCAAGTTCGGGACAGCTACAATGAGCAGTTCTTC. This codes for CASSQVRDSYNEQFF.

In this sample, this clonotype turned up many times. This sequence joins TRBV7-9 and TRBJ2-1; D ambiguous. CDR1 SEHNR and CDR2 FQNEAQ come from the germline V gene (reference sequence). The CDR3 covers 11 residues. Trimming took off 2 bases at V and 9 bases at J, with 5 bases between the two ends. The chain's CDR3 is CASSLFTEQFF. CDR3 nucleotide sequence: TGTGCCAGCAGCTTATTTACTGAGCAGTTCTTC.

This clonotype was seen repeatedly, ten times or more. The rearrangement links TRBV12-3 or TRBV12-4 to TRBJ2-1; 14 bases agree with TRBD2. This CDR3 has 17 residues. V dropped 4 bases and J dropped 4; count of bases not matched to a gene: 6. The CDR3 DNA sequence: TGTGCCAGCAGTTCCCCGACTAGCGGGAGGGGGTACAATGAGCAGTTCTTC. Protein product: CASSSPTSGRGYNEQFF.

The sample holds a few counts of this clonotype. The rearrangement links TRBV9 to TRBJ2-3; TRBD2 aligns across 7 bases. The CDR3 is made up of 16 amino acids. Germline V lookup: CDR1 SGDLS, CDR2 YYNGEE. V was clipped by 2 bases and J by 4 bases; unmatched bases: 10. CDR3 residues: CASSVGSGVWSDTQYF. CDR3 sequence (DNA): TGTGCCAGCAGCGTGGGAAGCGGGGTCTGGTCAGATACGCAGTATTTT.

This clonotype has at least ten counts. The chain has TRBV3-1 and TRBJ1-2; no reliable D call. CDR3 length: 14 amino acids. Trimming stripped 0 bases from V and 2 bases from J, with 7 bases between. From germline, CDR1 is LGHDT and CDR2 YNNKEL (reference sequence). The CDR3 loop is CASSQDEENYGYTF. The CDR3 coding sequence is TGTGCCAGCAGCCAAGATGAGGAAAACTATGGCTACACCTTC.

Only a few counts were recorded for this clonotype. This chain uses TRBV6-1 with TRBJ1-5; possible D gene TRBD1, 6 bases. The germline V and J ends were trimmed by 6 bases and 3 bases, with 12 bases remaining between them. The CDR3 is made up of 14 amino acids. From germline, CDR1 is MNHNS and CDR2 SASEGT. The chain's CDR3 is CASREGGPNQPQHF. The CDR3 DNA reads TGTGCCAGCAGGGAGGGGGGACCCAATCAGCCCCAGCATTTT.

This chain links TRBV5-1 with TRBJ1-6; 10 bases map to TRBD1. Germline lookup yields CDR1 SGHRS and CDR2 YFSETQ. This CDR3 is built from 15 residues. Unmatched junction bases numbered 8, after V lost 4 bases and J lost 10 bases. The CDR3 here is CASSVRTGGNSPLHF. In DNA form, the CDR3 reads TGCGCCAGCAGCGTCCGGACAGGGGGAAACTCACCCCTCCACTTT.

The chain combines TRBV12-3 or TRBV12-4 with TRBJ1-5; TRBD1 agrees at 7 bases. The CDR3 covers 16 residues. The junction had 7 bases not matched to a gene; V was cut back by 1 base and J by 4 bases. DNA of the CDR3: TGTGCCAGCAGTTTAGTAGGACGGGACAGAAATCAGCCCCAGCATTTT. Translating gives CASSLVGRDRNQPQHF.